Described below is a single T cell receptor beta chain sequence and its context. The target antigen is unknown. This sample is part of a study of cytomegalovirus exposure and HLA in healthy donors. Broader study findings: Roughly uniform sequencing depth across donors was assumed, possibly incorrectly. Among TCR beta chains, those listed as cytomegalovirus-associated numbered approximately 150. It emerged from a later analysis that several of the most significant clusters appeared to be linked to common viral pathogens.

The PCR employed 60 Vbeta primers together with 13 Jbeta primers. Some clones are missing from TCRdb's copy, which holds only in-frame ones; the method was immunoSEQ multiplex PCR. The sample shows 100,000 to 150,000 clones, 80% of them seen only once. The specimen was PBMCs. The receptor comes from a man aged 40-49 years in good health and CMV-seronegative.

The chain's CDR3 is CASSPGQGAVYNEQFF. The CDR3 DNA reads TGCGCCAGCAGCCCTGGACAGGGGGCGGTGTACAATGAGCAGTTCTTC. The rearrangement joins TRBV5-1 to TRBJ2-1; 11 positions agree with TRBD1. Trimming removed 4 bases from V and 4 bases from J; junction bases left unmatched: 7. CDR3 length: 16 amino acids. Germline values: CDR1 SGHRS, CDR2 YFSETQ.